These 27 T cell receptor beta chains share one sample of origin, sequenced in a study of cytomegalovirus exposure and HLA in healthy donors (dated by TCRdb to about 2017). Library construction relied on the immunoSEQ multiplex PCR assay. The multiplex PCR relied on a mix of 60 forward primers for TCR Vbeta segments and 13 reverse primers for TCR Jbeta segments. Held by TCRdb, this immuneACCESS table contains in-frame sequences only and omits some clones. Under half of the omission traces to an unresolved V gene where checked; the cause of the rest is unknown. The sample contains about 190,000 clones, around 80% of them found a single time. The ten most abundant clones make up approximately 1.8% of the sample. Sequenced: PBMCs. The receptors here all came from a man aged 35 to 55 in good health and CMV-seropositive.

The chain is built from TRBV5-1 and TRBJ2-1; TRBD2 matches at 8 bases. The germline V gene encodes CDR1 SGHRS and CDR2 YFSETQ. The junction had 12 bases not matched to a gene; V was cut back by 6 bases and J by 4 bases. The length of the CDR3 is 16 residues. The CDR3 sequence: CASMGSSGLAYNEQFF. CDR3 sequence (DNA): TGCGCCAGCATGGGGTCTAGCGGGTTAGCTTACAATGAGCAGTTCTTC.

The rearrangement uses TRBV28 and TRBJ2-7; tentatively, D is TRBD1 (6 bases). The germline gives CDR1 MDHEN, CDR2 SYDVKM. The germline V and J ends were trimmed by 5 bases and 2 bases, with 13 bases remaining between them. The CDR3 is 14 amino acids. The CDR3 is CASSTPGHTYEQYF. The DNA of the CDR3 is TGTGCCAGCAGTACCCCGGGACACACCTACGAGCAGTACTTC. The entire variable domain, with the rest obtained from reference TRBV28 and TRBJ2-7, is as follows: DVKVTQSSRYLVKRTGEKVFLECVQDMDHENMFWYRQDPGLGLRLIYFSYDVKMKEKGDIPEGYSVSREKKERFSLILESASTNQTSMYLCASSTPGHTYEQYFGPGTRLTVT.

V and J are TRBV7-9 and TRBJ2-3; D is unclear. V was clipped by 6 bases and J by 2 bases, with 6 bases between them. The germline V gene has CDR1 SEHNR and CDR2 FQNEAQ (reference sequence). The CDR3 runs 12 residues. The chain's CDR3 is CASSQYTDTQYF. The CDR3 DNA sequence: TGTGCCAGCAGTCAGTACACAGATACGCAGTATTTT.

V is TRBV2 and J is TRBJ2-7; 8 bases map to TRBD1. The germline CDR1 and CDR2 sequences are SNHLY and FYNNEI. This CDR3 contains 13 residues. J lost 5 bases, V lost 7 bases, and 7 bases had no gene match. The CDR3 DNA reads as TGTGCCAGCAAAGAGACAGGGGCCCACGAGCAGTACTTC. Its protein is CASKETGAHEQYF. The full variable domain, with the rest looked up from reference TRBV2 and TRBJ2-7, is EPEVTQTPSHQVTQMGQEVILRCVPISNHLYFYWYRQILGQKVEFLVSFYNNEISEKSEIFDDQFSVERPDGSNFTLKIRSTKLEDSAMYFCASKETGAHEQYFGPGTRLTVT.

The rearrangement uses TRBV6-5 and TRBJ2-7, with TRBD1 identical over 8 bases. This CDR3 contains 13 residues. Germline trimming cut 8 bases from V and 4 bases from J; bases unmatched to any gene: 7. Per germline, CDR1 MNHEY and CDR2 SVGAGI. The CDR3 here is CASHRTGRYEQYF. Here the CDR3 DNA reads TGTGCCAGCCACCGGACAGGGCGGTACGAGCAGTACTTC.

The table lists this clone with a few counts. The rearrangement uses TRBV29-1 and TRBJ1-2, with D hard to call. Per the germline V gene, CDR1 is SQVTM and CDR2 is ANQGSEA. The germline V and J ends were trimmed by 5 bases and 3 bases, with 10 bases remaining between them. The CDR3 has 12 residues. The CDR3 region is CSVWRRDYGYTF. The CDR3 DNA reads as TGCAGCGTTTGGAGACGGGACTATGGCTACACCTTC. Based on the CDR3 plus reference TRBV29-1 and TRBJ1-2, the full variable domain is SAVISQKPSRDICQRGTSLTIQCQVDSQVTMMFWYRQQPGQSLTLIATANQGSEATYESGFVIDKFPISRPNLTFSTLTVSNMSPEDSSIYLCSVWRRDYGYTFGSGTRLTVV.

The rearrangement uses TRBV27 and TRBJ2-1; D perhaps matches TRBD2 (5 bases). V lost 3 bases and J lost 3, with 12 bases in between. This CDR3 region has 15 residues. Germline V gives CDR1 MNHEY, CDR2 SMNVEV (reference sequence). CDR3: CASSFGGPIYNEQFF. CDR3 nucleotides: TGTGCCAGCAGTTTCGGCGGGCCAATCTACAATGAGCAGTTCTTC.

The gene calls are TRBV19 and TRBJ1-2; D possibly corresponds to TRBD1 (6 bases). The CDR3 is made up of 15 amino acids. V lost 3 bases and J lost 4, with 15 bases in between. Germline CDR1 is LNHDA and CDR2 is SQIVND (reference sequence). The CDR3 coding sequence is TGTGCCAGTAGTATCCTAACAGGGCAGGTCTATGGCTACACCTTC. Encoded protein: CASSILTGQVYGYTF.

The J gene is TRBJ2-3, the V gene TRBV18, with unresolved D. Germline-derived CDR1 and CDR2 are KGHSH and LQKENI. This CDR3 region has 14 residues. Trimming shortened V by 1 base and J by 4 bases, and 9 bases separated the two germline ends. The CDR3 is CASSPLPVSDTQYF. The CDR3 bases are TGTGCCAGCTCACCACTTCCAGTCTCAGATACGCAGTATTTT.

This clone was observed once. V usage is TRBV6-1 and J usage is TRBJ2-1, with TRBD1 as a possible D gene (5 bases). This CDR3 spans 12 amino acids. Germline CDR1 is MNHNS and CDR2 is SASEGT. Trimming took off 5 bases at V and 10 bases at J, with 12 bases between the two ends. CDR3 DNA: TGTGCCAGCAGTCAGGACATTCGGGAGCAGTTCTTC. Amino acids: CASSQDIREQFF.

The chain employs TRBV27 and TRBJ1-4; the D is unclear. The CDR3 is made up of 14 amino acids. The V end was cut by 5 bases, the J end by 10 bases, with 17 bases between. Germline loops: CDR1 MNHEY, CDR2 SMNVEV (reference sequence). This CDR3 reads CASSGRKMAGKLFF. The CDR3 DNA is TGTGCCAGCAGTGGCAGGAAAATGGCGGGAAAACTGTTTTTT.

V gene TRBV27 combines with J gene TRBJ2-1; TRBD2 agrees at 9 bases. Germline V lookup: CDR1 MNHEY, CDR2 SMNVEV (reference sequence). The CDR3 is made up of 16 amino acids. With 4 bases clipped from V and 2 bases from J, the junction kept 6 bases outside the gene matches. This CDR3 reads CASSSISGSTYNEQFF. DNA for the CDR3: TGTGCCAGCAGTTCAATTAGCGGGAGCACCTACAATGAGCAGTTCTTC.

This sequence joins TRBV28 and TRBJ1-2; D perhaps matches TRBD1 (6 bases). The V gene lost 2 bases and the J gene lost 5 bases, with 9 bases spanning the gap. The CDR3 runs to 13 residues. In germline, CDR1 is MDHEN, CDR2 SYDVKM. CDR3 amino acids: CASSLGGAYGYTF. In nucleotides, the CDR3 is TGTGCCAGCAGTTTAGGGGGCGCTTATGGCTACACCTTC.

This clone came up once. The chain links TRBV15 to TRBJ2-7, with 8 bases identical to TRBD2. In germline, CDR1 is LNHNV, CDR2 YYDKDF (reference sequence). The CDR3 extends over 16 amino acids. V dropped 0 bases and J dropped 1; count of bases not matched to a gene: 5. The CDR3 sequence: CATSREPGGGSYEQYF. In DNA form, the CDR3 reads TGTGCCACCAGCAGAGAACCGGGAGGGGGTTCCTACGAGCAGTACTTC. The entire variable domain, with the rest obtained from reference TRBV15 and TRBJ2-7, is as follows: DAMVIQNPRYQVTQFGKPVTLSCSQTLNHNVMYWYQQKSSQAPKLLFHYYDKDFNNEADTPDNFQSRRPNTSFCFLDIRSPGLGDTAMYLCATSREPGGGSYEQYFGPGTRLTVT.

The table lists this clone with a few counts. V and J are TRBV6-1 and TRBJ2-7; 9 nucleotides line up with TRBD1. CDR1 and CDR2 (germline): MNHNS, SASEGT. V lost 5 bases and J lost 3; bases outside the gene matches: 2. This CDR3 spans 13 amino acids. In DNA form, the CDR3 reads TGTGCCAGCAGTTCGGACAGGGGCTACGAGCAGTACTTC. Encoded protein: CASSSDRGYEQYF.

The chain carries TRBV9 and TRBJ2-2; 7 nucleotides agree with TRBD1. There are 15 residues in the CDR3. CDR1 and CDR2 from the germline V gene are SGDLS and YYNGEE. V lost 4 bases, J lost 2 bases, and 5 bases stayed unmatched. The CDR3 DNA follows: TGTGCCAGCAGCAACTACAGGGGAAACACCGGGGAGCTGTTTTTT. Its translation: CASSNYRGNTGELFF.

The rearrangement uses TRBV5-1 and TRBJ2-7; 9 nucleotides match TRBD2. Looked up from germline, CDR1 is SGHRS and CDR2 is YFSETQ. The CDR3 spans 15 residues. V trimming: 4 bases; J trimming: 0 bases; junction bases outside the gene matches: 5. The CDR3 DNA sequence: TGCGCCAGCAGCGTTACGGGACTAGCCTCCTACGAGCAGTACTTC. Translated: CASSVTGLASYEQYF.

This chain connects TRBV5-1 to TRBJ2-1; TRBD2 matches at 8 bases. The CDR3 covers 16 residues. The V segment lost 4 bases and the J segment 4 bases; nucleotides outside the gene matches: 10. Germline CDR1 reads SGHRS; CDR2 reads YFSETQ. CDR3 in DNA: TGCGCCAGCAGCGAGACGGGACTAGACGGGTACAATGAGCAGTTCTTC. The encoded protein is CASSETGLDGYNEQFF.

The chain joins TRBV7-9 to TRBJ2-5, with unresolved D. Germline loops: CDR1 SEHNR, CDR2 FQNEAQ (reference sequence). Trimming left V 1 base short and J 2 bases short, with 8 bases between. The CDR3 consists of 14 residues. The CDR3 region is CASSLVAPQETQYF. In DNA, the CDR3 is TGTGCCAGCAGCTTAGTGGCCCCGCAAGAGACCCAGTACTTC.

This sequence joins TRBV11-3 and TRBJ2-3, with D perhaps TRBD1 (7 bases). The length of the CDR3 is 13 residues. The V and J ends lost 5 bases and 8 bases respectively, with 14 bases between them. Germline CDR1 and CDR2: SGHNT and YENEEA. CDR3 sequence reads: CASSMQGGGTQYF. The CDR3 bases are TGTGCCAGCAGCATGCAGGGGGGAGGTACGCAGTATTTT.

Worth noting for this clone: The same CDR3 can be traced to other DNA sequences in this sample. V usage is TRBV5-5 and J usage is TRBJ2-7; 7 bases align to TRBD2. The V and J ends lost 0 bases and 1 base, in that order; junction bases with no gene match: 4. CDR1 and CDR2 from the germline V gene are SGHKS and YYEKEE (reference sequence). This CDR3 contains 15 residues. The CDR3 spells CASSLAWGGSYEQYF. The CDR3 DNA reads as TGTGCCAGCAGCTTGGCTTGGGGAGGGTCCTACGAGCAGTACTTC.

The chain employs TRBV5-1 and TRBJ1-1; possible D gene TRBD1, 5 bases. Looked up from germline, CDR1 is SGHRS and CDR2 is YFSETQ. This CDR3 is 16 amino acids long. Trimming took off 2 bases at V and 2 bases at J, with 16 bases between the two ends. CDR3 DNA: TGCGCCAGCAGCTTCGGGAGGCAGGGCCTCAACACTGAAGCTTTCTTT. This translates into CASSFGRQGLNTEAFF.

J is TRBJ1-5 and V is TRBV5-1; 10 bases match TRBD1. Looked up from germline, CDR1 is SGHRS and CDR2 is YFSETQ. This CDR3 region has 15 residues. CDR3 in DNA: TGCGCATGGACAGGGGGTGCAGGAAGCAATCAGCCCCAGCATTTT. It codes for CAWTGGAGSNQPQHF. Drawing the rest from reference TRBV5-1 and TRBJ1-5, the complete variable domain is KAGVTQTPRYLIKTRGQQVTLSCSPISGHRSVSWYQQTPGQGLQFLFEYFSETQRNKGNFPGRFSGRQFSNSRSEMNVSTLELGDSALYLCAWTGGAGSNQPQHFGDGTRLSIL.

The chain combines TRBV7-6 with TRBJ1-1; D not certain. The CDR3 is 15 amino acids. Between the trimmed V and J ends, which lost 2 bases and 1 base, there was a span of 11 bases. Germline loops: CDR1 SGHVS, CDR2 FNYEAQ. CDR3 nucleotide sequence: TGTGCCAGCAGCTTATCTGCAGGCTGGAACACTGAAGCTTTCTTT. Translating gives CASSLSAGWNTEAFF.

This clone was detected a few times. The genes are TRBV28 and TRBJ1-1; D not resolved. The germline CDR1 and CDR2 sequences are MDHEN and SYDVKM. This CDR3 contains 12 residues. Trimming removed 10 bases at V and 2 bases at J, with 11 bases between. The CDR3 DNA sequence: TGTGCCATTGAGGGAAGAAACACTGAAGCTTTCTTT. Encoded protein: CAIEGRNTEAFF.

Comment on this clone: Because it lacks the conserved phenylalanine or tryptophan at the end, this CDR3 is likely a read error. J is TRBJ1-4 and V is TRBV7-9; 8 nucleotides line up with TRBD1. Germline V gives CDR1 SEHNR, CDR2 FQNEAQ (reference sequence). The CDR3 consists of 16 residues. CDR3 sequence (DNA): TGTTCCAGCAGCTCATCGAAAACAGGGGGGGGTGAAAAACTGTTTCTT. Translating gives CSSSSSKTGGGEKLFL.

The CDR3 protein is CASTQRVGTGSRTGELFF. DNA of the CDR3: TGTGCCAGTACCCAACGCGTAGGAACAGGGTCGAGGACCGGGGAGCTGTTTTTT. The genes are TRBV19 and TRBJ2-2; perhaps TRBD1 as D (6 bases). The CDR3 consists of 18 residues. CDR1 and CDR2 from the germline V gene are LNHDA and SQIVND (reference sequence). Trimming took off 7 bases at V and 5 bases at J, with 26 bases between the two ends.